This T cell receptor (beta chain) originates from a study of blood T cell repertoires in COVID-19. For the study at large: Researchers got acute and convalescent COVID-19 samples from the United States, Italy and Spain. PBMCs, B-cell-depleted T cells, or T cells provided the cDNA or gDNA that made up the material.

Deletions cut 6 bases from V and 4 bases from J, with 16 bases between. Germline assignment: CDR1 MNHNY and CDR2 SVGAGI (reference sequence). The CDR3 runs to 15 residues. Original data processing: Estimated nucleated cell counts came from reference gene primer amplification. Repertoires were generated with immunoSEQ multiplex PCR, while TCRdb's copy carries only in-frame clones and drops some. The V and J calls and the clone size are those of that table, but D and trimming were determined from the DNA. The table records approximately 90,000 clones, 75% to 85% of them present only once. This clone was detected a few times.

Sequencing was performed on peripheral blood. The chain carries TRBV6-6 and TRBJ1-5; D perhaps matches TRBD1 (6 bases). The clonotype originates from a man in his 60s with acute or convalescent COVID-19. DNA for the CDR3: TGTGCCAGCAGCCACAACGGACAGAATAATCAGCCCCAGCATTTT. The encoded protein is CASSHNGQNNQPQHF.